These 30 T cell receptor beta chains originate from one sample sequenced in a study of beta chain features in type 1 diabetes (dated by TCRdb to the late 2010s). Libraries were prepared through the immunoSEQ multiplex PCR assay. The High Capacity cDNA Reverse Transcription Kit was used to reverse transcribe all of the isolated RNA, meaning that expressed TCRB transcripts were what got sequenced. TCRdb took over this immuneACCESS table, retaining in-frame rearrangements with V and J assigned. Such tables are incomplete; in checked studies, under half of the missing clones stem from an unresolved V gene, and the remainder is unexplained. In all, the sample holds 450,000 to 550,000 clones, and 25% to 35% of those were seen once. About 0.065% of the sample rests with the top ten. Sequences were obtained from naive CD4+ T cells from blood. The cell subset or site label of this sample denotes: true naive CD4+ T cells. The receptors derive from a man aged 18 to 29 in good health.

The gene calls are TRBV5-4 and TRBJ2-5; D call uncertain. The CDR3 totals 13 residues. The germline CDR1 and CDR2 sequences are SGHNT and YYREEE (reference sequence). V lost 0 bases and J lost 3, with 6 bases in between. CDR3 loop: CASSLAREETQYF. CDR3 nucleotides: TGTGCCAGCAGCTTGGCCCGGGAAGAGACCCAGTACTTC.

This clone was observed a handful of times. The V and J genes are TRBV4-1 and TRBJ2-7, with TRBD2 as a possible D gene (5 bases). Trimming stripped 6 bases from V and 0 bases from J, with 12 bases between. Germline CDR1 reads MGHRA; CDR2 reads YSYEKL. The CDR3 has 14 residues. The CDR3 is CASRDYRGSYEQYF. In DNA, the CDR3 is TGCGCCAGCAGAGACTATCGGGGCTCCTACGAGCAGTACTTC.

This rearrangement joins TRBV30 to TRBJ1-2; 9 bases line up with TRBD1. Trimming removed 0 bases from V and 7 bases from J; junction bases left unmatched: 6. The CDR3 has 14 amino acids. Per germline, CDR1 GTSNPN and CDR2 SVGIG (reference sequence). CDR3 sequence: CAWSVRRQGGGYTF. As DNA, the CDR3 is TGTGCCTGGAGTGTACGGAGACAGGGGGGTGGCTACACCTTC.

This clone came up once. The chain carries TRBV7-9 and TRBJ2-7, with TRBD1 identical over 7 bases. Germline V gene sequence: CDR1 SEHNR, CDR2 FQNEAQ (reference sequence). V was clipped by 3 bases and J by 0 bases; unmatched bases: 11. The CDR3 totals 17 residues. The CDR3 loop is CASSFYGTASSSYEQYF. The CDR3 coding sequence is TGTGCCAGCAGCTTTTACGGGACAGCTAGTAGCTCCTACGAGCAGTACTTC.

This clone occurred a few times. The DNA for the CDR3 is TGCGCCAGCAGCTTGGCTGGAGGGGCCTCGAACACCGGGGAGCTGTTTTTT. This sequence encodes CASSLAGGASNTGELFF. The V and J genes are TRBV5-1 and TRBJ2-2; the D gene is possibly TRBD2 (6 bases). CDR3 length: 17 residues. The V and J ends lost 0 bases and 0 bases respectively, with 12 bases between them. Germline CDR1 reads SGHRS; CDR2 reads YFSETQ.

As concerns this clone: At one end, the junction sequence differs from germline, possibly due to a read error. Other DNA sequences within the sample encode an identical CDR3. The CDR3 nucleotides are TGTGCTAGCAGCTTGGTAAGGGAGGAGACCCAGTACTTC. Residues: CASSLVREETQYF. The J gene is TRBJ2-5, the V gene TRBV7-7; D perhaps matches TRBD2 (5 bases). The CDR3 contains 13 residues. The germline V gene has CDR1 SSHAT and CDR2 FNYEAQ (reference sequence). Full variable domain (outside the CDR3, taken from reference TRBV7-7 and TRBJ2-5): GAGVSQSPRYKVTKRGQDVTLRCDPISSHATLYWYQQALGQGPEFLTYFNYEAQPDKSGLPSDRFSAERPEGSISTLTIQRTEQRDSAMYRCASSLVREETQYFGPGTRLLVL.

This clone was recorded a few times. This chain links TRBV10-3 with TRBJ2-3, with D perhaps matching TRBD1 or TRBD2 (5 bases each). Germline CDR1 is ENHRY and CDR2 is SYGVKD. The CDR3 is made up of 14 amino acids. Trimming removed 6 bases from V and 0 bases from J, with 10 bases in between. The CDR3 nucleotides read TGTGCCATCAGGTACAGGACTAGCACAGATACGCAGTATTTT. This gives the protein CAIRYRTSTDTQYF.

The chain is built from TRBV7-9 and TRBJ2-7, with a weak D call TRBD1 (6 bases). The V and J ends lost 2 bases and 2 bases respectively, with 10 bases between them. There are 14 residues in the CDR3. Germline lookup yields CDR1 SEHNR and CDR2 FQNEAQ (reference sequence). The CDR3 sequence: CASSLTGQTYEQYF. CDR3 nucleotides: TGTGCCAGCAGCTTAACCGGACAGACCTACGAGCAGTACTTC.

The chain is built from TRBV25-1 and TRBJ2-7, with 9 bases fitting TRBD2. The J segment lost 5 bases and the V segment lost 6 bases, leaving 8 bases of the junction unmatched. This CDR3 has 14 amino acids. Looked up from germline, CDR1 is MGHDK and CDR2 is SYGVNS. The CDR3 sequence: CASSWGGRANEQYF. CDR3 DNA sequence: TGTGCCAGCAGCTGGGGCGGGAGGGCTAACGAGCAGTACTTC.

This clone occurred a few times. CDR3 nucleotide sequence: TGTGCCAGCACGACAGGGCGACGAGCTGAAGCTTTCTTT. This encodes CASTTGRRAEAFF. The rearrangement uses TRBV7-2 and TRBJ1-1; 7 bases agree with TRBD1. This CDR3 region has 13 residues. V lost 7 bases to trimming and J lost 6 bases; unmatched junction nucleotides: 8. Germline assignment: CDR1 SGHTA and CDR2 FQGNSA.

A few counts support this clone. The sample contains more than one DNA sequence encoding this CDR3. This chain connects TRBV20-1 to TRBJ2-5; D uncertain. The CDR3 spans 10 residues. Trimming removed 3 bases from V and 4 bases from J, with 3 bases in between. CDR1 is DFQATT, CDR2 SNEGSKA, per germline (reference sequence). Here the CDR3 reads CSARSETQYF. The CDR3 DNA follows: TGCAGTGCTAGGTCAGAGACCCAGTACTTC.

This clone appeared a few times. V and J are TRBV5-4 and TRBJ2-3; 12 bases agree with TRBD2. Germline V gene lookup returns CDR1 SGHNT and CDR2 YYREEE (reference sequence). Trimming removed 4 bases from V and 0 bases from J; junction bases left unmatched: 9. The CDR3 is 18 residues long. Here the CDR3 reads CASSLGTSGRHSTDTQYF. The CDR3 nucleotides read TGTGCCAGCAGCCTTGGCACTAGCGGGAGGCACAGCACAGATACGCAGTATTTT.

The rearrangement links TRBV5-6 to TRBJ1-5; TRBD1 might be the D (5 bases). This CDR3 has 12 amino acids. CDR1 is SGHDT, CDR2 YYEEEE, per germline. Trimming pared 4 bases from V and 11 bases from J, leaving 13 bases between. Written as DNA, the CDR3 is TGTGCCAGCAGCAAGGGGCGAGCGGCCCAGCATTTT. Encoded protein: CASSKGRAAQHF. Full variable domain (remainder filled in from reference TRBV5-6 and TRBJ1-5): DAGVTQSPTHLIKTRGQQVTLRCSPKSGHDTVSWYQQALGQGPQFIFQYYEEEERQRGNFPDRFSGHQFPNYSSELNVNALLLGDSALYLCASSKGRAAQHFGDGTRLSIL.

In nucleotides, the CDR3 is TGTGCCAGCAGCTTAGAGGCTAGCGGGAGTTACGAGCAGTACTTC. Translation gives CASSLEASGSYEQYF. The chain employs TRBV7-9 and TRBJ2-7; TRBD2 matches at 10 bases. In germline, CDR1 is SEHNR, CDR2 FQNEAQ (reference sequence). With 1 base clipped from V and 4 bases from J, the junction kept 4 bases outside the gene matches. The CDR3 is 15 residues long.

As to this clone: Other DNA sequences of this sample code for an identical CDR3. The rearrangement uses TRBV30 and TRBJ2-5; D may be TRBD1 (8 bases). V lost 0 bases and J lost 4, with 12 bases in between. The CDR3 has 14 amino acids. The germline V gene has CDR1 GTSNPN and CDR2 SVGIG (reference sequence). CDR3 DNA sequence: TGTGCCTGGAGTGTAAACAGGGGGGGAGAGACCCAGTACTTC. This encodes CAWSVNRGGETQYF.

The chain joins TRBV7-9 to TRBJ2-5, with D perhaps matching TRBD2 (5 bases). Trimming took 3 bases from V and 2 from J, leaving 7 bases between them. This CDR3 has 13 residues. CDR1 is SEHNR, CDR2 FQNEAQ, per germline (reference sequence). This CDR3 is CASSFPGQETQYF. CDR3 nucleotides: TGTGCCAGCAGCTTCCCGGGGCAAGAGACCCAGTACTTC.

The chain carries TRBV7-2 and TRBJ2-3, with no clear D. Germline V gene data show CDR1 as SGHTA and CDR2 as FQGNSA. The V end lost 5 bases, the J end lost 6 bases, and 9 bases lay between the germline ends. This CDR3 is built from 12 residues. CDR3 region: CASSPEFDTQYF. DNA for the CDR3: TGTGCCAGCAGCCCTGAGTTCGATACGCAGTATTTT.

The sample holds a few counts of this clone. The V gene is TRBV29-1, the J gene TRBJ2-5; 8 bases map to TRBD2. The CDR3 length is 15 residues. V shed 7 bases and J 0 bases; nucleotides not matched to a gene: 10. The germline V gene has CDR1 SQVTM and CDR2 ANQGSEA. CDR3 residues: CSAAGSGGYQETQYF. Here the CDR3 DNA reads TGCAGCGCCGCGGGTTCGGGAGGGTACCAAGAGACCCAGTACTTC.

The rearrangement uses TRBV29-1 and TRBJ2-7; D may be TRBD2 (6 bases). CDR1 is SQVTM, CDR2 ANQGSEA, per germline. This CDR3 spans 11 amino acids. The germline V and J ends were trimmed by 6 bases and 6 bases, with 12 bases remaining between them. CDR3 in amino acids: CSVATSAEQYF. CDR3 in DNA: TGCAGCGTAGCGACTAGTGCCGAGCAGTACTTC.

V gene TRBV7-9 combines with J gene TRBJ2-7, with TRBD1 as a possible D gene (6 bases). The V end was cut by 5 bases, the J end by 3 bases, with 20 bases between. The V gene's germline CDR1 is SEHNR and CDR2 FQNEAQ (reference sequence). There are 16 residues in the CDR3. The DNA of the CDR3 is TGTGCCAGCAGCCCTACCAGGGGTACGGTTTACTACGAGCAGTACTTC. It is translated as CASSPTRGTVYYEQYF.

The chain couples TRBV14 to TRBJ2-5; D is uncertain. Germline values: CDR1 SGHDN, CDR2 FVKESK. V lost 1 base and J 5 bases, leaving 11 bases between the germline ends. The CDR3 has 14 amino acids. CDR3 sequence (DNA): TGTGCCAGCAGCCAAGCTGCCATCTTTGAGACCCAGTACTTC. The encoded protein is CASSQAAIFETQYF. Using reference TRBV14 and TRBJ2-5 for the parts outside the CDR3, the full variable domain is EAGVTQFPSHSVIEKGQTVTLRCDPISGHDNLYWYRRVMGKEIKFLLHFVKESKQDESGMPNNRFLAERTGGTYSTLKVQPAELEDSGVYFCASSQAAIFETQYFGPGTRLLVL.

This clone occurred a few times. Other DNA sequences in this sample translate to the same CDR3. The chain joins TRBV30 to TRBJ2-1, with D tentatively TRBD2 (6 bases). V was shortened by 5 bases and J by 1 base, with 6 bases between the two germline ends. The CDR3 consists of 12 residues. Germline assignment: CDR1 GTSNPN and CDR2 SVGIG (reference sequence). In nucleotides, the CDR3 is TGTGCCTGGGGGACTTCCTACAATGAGCAGTTCTTC. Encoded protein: CAWGTSYNEQFF.

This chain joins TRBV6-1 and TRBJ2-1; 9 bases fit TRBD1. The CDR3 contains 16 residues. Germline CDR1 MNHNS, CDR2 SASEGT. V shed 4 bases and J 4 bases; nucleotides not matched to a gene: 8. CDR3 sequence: CASSGRDRARYNEQFF. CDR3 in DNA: TGTGCCAGCAGTGGGAGGGACAGGGCAAGATACAATGAGCAGTTCTTC.

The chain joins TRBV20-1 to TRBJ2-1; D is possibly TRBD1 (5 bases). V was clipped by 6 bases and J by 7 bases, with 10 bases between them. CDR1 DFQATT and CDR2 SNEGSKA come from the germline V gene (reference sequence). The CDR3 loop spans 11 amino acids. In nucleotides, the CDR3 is TGCAGTGCCCCTTACAGGAATGAGCAGTTCTTC. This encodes CSAPYRNEQFF.

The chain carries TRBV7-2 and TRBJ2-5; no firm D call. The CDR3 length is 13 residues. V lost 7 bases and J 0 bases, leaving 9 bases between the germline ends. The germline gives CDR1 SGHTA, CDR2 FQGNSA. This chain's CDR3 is CASKVGYQETQYF. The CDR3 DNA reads TGTGCCAGCAAAGTAGGGTACCAAGAGACCCAGTACTTC.

The CDR3 region is CATSGDRGPNQPQHF. CDR3 nucleotides: TGTGCCACCAGCGGGGACAGGGGGCCCAATCAGCCCCAGCATTTT. The gene calls are TRBV15 and TRBJ1-5, with 12 bases that match TRBD1. Germline CDR1 reads LNHNV; CDR2 reads YYDKDF (reference sequence). The CDR3 loop spans 15 amino acids. The trim removed 5 bases at V and 3 bases at J, leaving 2 bases unmatched.

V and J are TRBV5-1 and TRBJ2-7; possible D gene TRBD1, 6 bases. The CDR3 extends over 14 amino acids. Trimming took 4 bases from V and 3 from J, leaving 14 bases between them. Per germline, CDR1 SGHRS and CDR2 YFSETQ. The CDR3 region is CASSVGTPGYEQYF. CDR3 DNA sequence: TGCGCCAGCAGCGTAGGGACACCAGGCTACGAGCAGTACTTC.

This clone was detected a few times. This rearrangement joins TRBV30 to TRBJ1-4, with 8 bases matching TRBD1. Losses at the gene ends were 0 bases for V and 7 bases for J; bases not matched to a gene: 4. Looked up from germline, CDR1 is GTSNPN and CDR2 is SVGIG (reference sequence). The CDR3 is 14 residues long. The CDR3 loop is CAWSVRQGAEKLFF. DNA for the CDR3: TGTGCCTGGAGTGTACGTCAGGGGGCTGAAAAACTGTTTTTT.

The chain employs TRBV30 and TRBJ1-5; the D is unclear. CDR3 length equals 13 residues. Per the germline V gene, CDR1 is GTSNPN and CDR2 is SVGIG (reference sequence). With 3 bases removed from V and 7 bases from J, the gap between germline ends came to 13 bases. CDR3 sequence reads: CAWRPSATQPQHF. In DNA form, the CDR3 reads TGTGCCTGGAGGCCAAGCGCTACGCAGCCCCAGCATTTT. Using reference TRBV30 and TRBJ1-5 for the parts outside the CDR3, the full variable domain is SQTIHQWPATLVQPVGSPLSLECTVEGTSNPNLYWYRQAAGRGLQLLFYSVGIGQISSEVPQNLSASRPQDRQFILSSKKLLLSDSGFYLCAWRPSATQPQHFGDGTRLSIL.

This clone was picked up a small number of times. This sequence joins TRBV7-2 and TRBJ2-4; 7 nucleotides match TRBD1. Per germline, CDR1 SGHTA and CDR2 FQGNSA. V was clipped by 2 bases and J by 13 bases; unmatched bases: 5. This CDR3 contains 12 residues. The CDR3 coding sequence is TGTGCCAGCAGCTTATCCGGGACAGCACAGTACTTC. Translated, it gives CASSLSGTAQYF.